Listed below are T cell receptor beta chains from one sample, sequenced in a study of T cells expressing NK-cell markers. Reanalyzing the 5' RACE reads, TCRdb keeps one entry per CDR3 protein, without DNA. Its table records some 340,000 distinct CDR3 sequences. Material for sequencing was blood T cells: a sorted CD56 or NKG2C T cell subset, CD4+ or CD8+ T cells, or bulk PBMC T cells (not recorded which). The receptors were gathered from a man aged 18-75 years in good health. Both conserved end residues are part of each CDR3.

j_call: TRBJ2-2; v_call: TRBV6-1; cdr3_aa: CASRLAGGELPGELFF
j_call: TRBJ1-5; v_call: TRBV7-9; cdr3_aa: CASSLLLSNQPQHF
j_call: TRBJ1-2; v_call: TRBV28; cdr3_aa: CASRNRGQGGYTF
j_call: TRBJ1-2; v_call: TRBV10-3; cdr3_aa: CAIRYGGLAALYGYTF
j_call: TRBJ1-2; v_call: TRBV6-2/TRBV6-3; cdr3_aa: CASARSTGVYGYTF
j_call: TRBJ1-4; v_call: TRBV5-1; cdr3_aa: CASSSSGTGNEKLFF
j_call: TRBJ2-5; v_call: TRBV6-2/TRBV6-3; cdr3_aa: CASSSLPGQGLLGQKETQYF
j_call: TRBJ1-4; v_call: TRBV4-2; cdr3_aa: CASRPTGEKLFF
j_call: TRBJ1-6; v_call: TRBV5-1; cdr3_aa: CASSLVRTGDSPLHF
j_call: TRBJ2-7; v_call: TRBV3-1; cdr3_aa: CASNPGDQPYEQYF
j_call: TRBJ2-7; v_call: TRBV3-1; cdr3_aa: CASSPRTSGASSYEQYF
j_call: TRBJ1-2; v_call: TRBV7-9; cdr3_aa: CASSATGVLYGYTF
j_call: TRBJ2-3; v_call: TRBV14; cdr3_aa: CASSQVRFGHYTQYF
j_call: TRBJ2-5; v_call: TRBV20-1; cdr3_aa: CSVTAPGPGETQYF
j_call: TRBJ2-1; v_call: TRBV9; cdr3_aa: CASSVERGGTNEQFF
j_call: TRBJ2-3; v_call: TRBV3-1; cdr3_aa: CAISSGGARDTQYF
j_call: TRBJ2-4; v_call: TRBV15; cdr3_aa: CATSRPAGHLAKNIQYF
j_call: TRBJ2-3; v_call: TRBV29-1; cdr3_aa: CSVEDYPTDTQYF
j_call: TRBJ1-2; v_call: TRBV28; cdr3_aa: CASSETKYGYTF
j_call: TRBJ1-5; v_call: TRBV12-5; cdr3_aa: CASAPGQGGQPQHF
j_call: TRBJ2-7; v_call: TRBV29-1; cdr3_aa: CSVATTTPDRLSYEQYF
j_call: TRBJ2-7; v_call: TRBV7-9; cdr3_aa: CASSLGQNPSYEQYF
j_call: TRBJ1-6; v_call: TRBV7-9; cdr3_aa: CASSLEGGPVHF
j_call: TRBJ1-4; v_call: TRBV2; cdr3_aa: CASSEKSGWGLFF
j_call: TRBJ1-4; v_call: TRBV15; cdr3_aa: CATSSTGNGEKLFF
j_call: TRBJ1-1; v_call: TRBV18; cdr3_aa: CASSPAWTVIRTEAFF
j_call: TRBJ2-1; v_call: TRBV5-1; cdr3_aa: CASSAGQGNYNEQFF
j_call: TRBJ2-3; v_call: TRBV9; cdr3_aa: CASSDHPRQQFTDTQYF
j_call: TRBJ2-1; v_call: TRBV4-1; cdr3_aa: CASSRHSGADLYNEQFF
j_call: TRBJ2-1; v_call: TRBV12-3/TRBV12-4; cdr3_aa: CASTEGTENYNEQFF
j_call: TRBJ2-5; v_call: TRBV27; cdr3_aa: CASSFPPPGPQETQYF
j_call: TRBJ2-3; v_call: TRBV6-1; cdr3_aa: CASRPARGGTDTQYF
j_call: TRBJ1-1; v_call: TRBV7-8; cdr3_aa: CASSLVGKGSTEAFF
j_call: TRBJ1-3; v_call: TRBV5-1; cdr3_aa: CASMWSSGNTIYF
j_call: TRBJ2-7; v_call: TRBV6-5; cdr3_aa: CASSYSPGGGYEQYF
j_call: TRBJ1-1; v_call: TRBV7-9; cdr3_aa: CASSSQGAVVNTEAFF
j_call: TRBJ1-6; v_call: TRBV2; cdr3_aa: CATGGESVRSPLHF
j_call: TRBJ2-5; v_call: TRBV7-2; cdr3_aa: CASSLGRGETQYF
j_call: TRBJ1-2; v_call: TRBV28; cdr3_aa: CASSLWTGGYTF
j_call: TRBJ2-7; v_call: TRBV10-3; cdr3_aa: CAIAGGLATEQYF
j_call: TRBJ2-1; v_call: TRBV4-2; cdr3_aa: CASSQDLGAFNEQFF
j_call: TRBJ1-1; v_call: TRBV7-2; cdr3_aa: CASSLVLGAGSEAFF
j_call: TRBJ2-1; v_call: TRBV5-1; cdr3_aa: CASTQGGPYNEQFF
j_call: TRBJ2-7; v_call: TRBV10-2; cdr3_aa: CASKSSGVDEQYF
j_call: TRBJ2-7; v_call: TRBV12-3/TRBV12-4; cdr3_aa: CASSLSQGAGRNEQYF
j_call: TRBJ2-7; v_call: TRBV28; cdr3_aa: CASSLSGKAYEQYF
j_call: TRBJ2-7; v_call: TRBV3-1; cdr3_aa: CASSRDFHEQYF
j_call: TRBJ1-2; v_call: TRBV12-3/TRBV12-4; cdr3_aa: CASRLRQGPGGYTF
j_call: TRBJ1-1; v_call: TRBV20-1; cdr3_aa: CSARRDRRNTEAFF
j_call: TRBJ2-1; v_call: TRBV6-5; cdr3_aa: CASSYSPGGLGNEQFF
j_call: TRBJ2-2; v_call: TRBV12-3/TRBV12-4; cdr3_aa: CASSFGTGVYTGELFF
j_call: TRBJ2-3; v_call: TRBV3-1; cdr3_aa: CASSQDWGGSDTQYF
j_call: TRBJ2-5; v_call: TRBV7-2; cdr3_aa: CASSPRPPETQYF
j_call: TRBJ1-6; v_call: TRBV18; cdr3_aa: CASSLDRLNSPLHF
j_call: TRBJ2-7; v_call: TRBV19; cdr3_aa: CATRDYDYEQYF
j_call: TRBJ2-7; v_call: TRBV10-3; cdr3_aa: CAISESRGFVHEQYF
j_call: TRBJ2-2; v_call: TRBV20-1; cdr3_aa: CSGPGQGSTGELFF
j_call: TRBJ1-5; v_call: TRBV6-1; cdr3_aa: CASSGLGYNQPQHF
j_call: TRBJ2-7; v_call: TRBV14; cdr3_aa: CASSHQLAGGPYEQYF